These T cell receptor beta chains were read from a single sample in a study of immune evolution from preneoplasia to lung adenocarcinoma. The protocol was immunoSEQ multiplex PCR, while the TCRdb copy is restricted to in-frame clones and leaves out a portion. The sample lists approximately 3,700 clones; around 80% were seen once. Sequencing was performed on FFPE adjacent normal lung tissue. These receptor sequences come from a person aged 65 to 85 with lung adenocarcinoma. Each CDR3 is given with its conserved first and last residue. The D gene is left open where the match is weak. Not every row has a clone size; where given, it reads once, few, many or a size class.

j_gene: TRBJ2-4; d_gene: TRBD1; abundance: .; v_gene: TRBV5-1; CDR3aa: CASSRDRGRQGDIQYF; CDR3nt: TGCGCCAGCAGCAGGGACAGGGGGCGTCAAGGGGACATTCAGTACTTC
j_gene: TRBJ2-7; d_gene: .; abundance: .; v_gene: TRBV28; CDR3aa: CASYGGSTYEQYF; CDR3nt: TGTGCCAGCTACGGGGGCAGCACCTACGAGCAGTACTTC
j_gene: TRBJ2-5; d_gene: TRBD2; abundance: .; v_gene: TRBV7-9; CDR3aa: CASSLVGGAQYF; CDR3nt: TGTGCCAGCAGCTTAGTGGGGGGGGCCCAGTACTTC
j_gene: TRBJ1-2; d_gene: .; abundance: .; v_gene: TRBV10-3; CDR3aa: CAITEGTSYGYTF; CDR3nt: TGTGCCATCACCGAGGGCACTTCCTATGGCTACACCTTC
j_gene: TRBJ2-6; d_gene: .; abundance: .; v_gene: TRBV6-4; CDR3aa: CASIETLYSGANVLTF; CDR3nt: TGTGCCAGCATTGAAACTCTTTACTCTGGGGCCAACGTCCTGACTTTC
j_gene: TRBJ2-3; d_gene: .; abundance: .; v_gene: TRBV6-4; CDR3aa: CASSRLRGDRTDTQYF; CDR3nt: TGTGCCAGCAGCCGACTGAGAGGGGACCGCACAGATACGCAGTATTTT
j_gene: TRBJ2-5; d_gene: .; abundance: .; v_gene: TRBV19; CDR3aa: CASSIDLGVVATQYF; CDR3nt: TGTGCCAGTAGTATAGATCTCGGGGTAGTCGCGACCCAGTACTTC
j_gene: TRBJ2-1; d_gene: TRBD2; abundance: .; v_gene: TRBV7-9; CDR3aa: CASSLAGMAGGAYNEQFF; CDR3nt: TGTGCCAGCAGCTTAGCGGGGATGGCGGGAGGGGCCTACAATGAGCAGTTCTTC
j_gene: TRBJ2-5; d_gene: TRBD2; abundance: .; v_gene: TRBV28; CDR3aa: CASNLLADPETQYF; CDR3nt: TGTGCCAGCAATCTGCTAGCGGATCCGGAGACCCAGTACTTC
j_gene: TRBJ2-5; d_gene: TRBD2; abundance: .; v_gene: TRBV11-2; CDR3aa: CASSWTSGSVETQYF; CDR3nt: TGTGCCAGCAGCTGGACTAGCGGGAGCGTGGAGACCCAGTACTTC
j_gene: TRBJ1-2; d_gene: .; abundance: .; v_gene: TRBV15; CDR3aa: CATSESGSLNYGYTF; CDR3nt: TGTGCCACCAGCGAGTCGGGGTCTCTAAACTATGGCTACACCTTC
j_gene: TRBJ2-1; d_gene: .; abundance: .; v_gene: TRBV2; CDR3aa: CASRRISNEQFF; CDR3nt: TGTGCCAGCAGAAGGATTTCCAATGAGCAGTTCTTC
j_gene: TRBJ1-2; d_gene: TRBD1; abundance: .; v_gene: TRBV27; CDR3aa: CASSLSDRGYGYTF; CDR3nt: TGTGCCAGCAGTTTGTCGGACAGGGGCTATGGCTACACCTTC
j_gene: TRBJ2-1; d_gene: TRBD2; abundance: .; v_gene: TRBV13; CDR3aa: CASSLMASGRNYEQFF; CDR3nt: TGTGCCAGCAGCTTAATGGCTAGCGGGAGGAACTATGAGCAGTTCTTC
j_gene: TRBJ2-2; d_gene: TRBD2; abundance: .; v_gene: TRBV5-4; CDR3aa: CASSLGSGPTGELFF; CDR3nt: TGTGCCAGCAGCTTGGGTAGCGGGCCCACCGGGGAGCTGTTTTTT
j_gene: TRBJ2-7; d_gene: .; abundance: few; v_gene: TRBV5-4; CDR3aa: CASSLGATGYEQYF; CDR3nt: TGTGCCAGCAGCTTGGGGGCGACAGGCTACGAGCAGTACTTC
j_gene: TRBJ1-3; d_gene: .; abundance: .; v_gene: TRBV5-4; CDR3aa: CASSLSSGNTIYF; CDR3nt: TGTGCCAGCAGCTTGAGTAGCGGGAACACCATATATTTT
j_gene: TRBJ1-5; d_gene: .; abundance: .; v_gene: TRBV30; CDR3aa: CAWSVRDWGAAQPQHF; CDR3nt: TGTGCCTGGAGTGTACGGGATTGGGGGGCCGCTCAGCCCCAGCATTTT
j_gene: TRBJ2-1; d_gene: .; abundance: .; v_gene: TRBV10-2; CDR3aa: CASSPTRNNEQFF; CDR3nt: TGCGCCAGCAGCCCCACTAGAAACAATGAGCAGTTCTTC
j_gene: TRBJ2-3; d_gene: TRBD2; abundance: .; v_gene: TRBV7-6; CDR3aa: CASSSLAGGADTQYF; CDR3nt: TGTGCCAGCAGCTCATTAGCGGGAGGGGCAGATACGCAGTATTTT
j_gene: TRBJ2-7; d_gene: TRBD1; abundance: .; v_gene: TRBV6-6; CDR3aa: CASRDRQGANEQYF; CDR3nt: TGTGCCAGCAGGGACCGACAGGGGGCCAACGAGCAGTACTTC
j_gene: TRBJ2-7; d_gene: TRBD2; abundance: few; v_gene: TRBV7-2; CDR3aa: CASSLAAGGIYEQYF; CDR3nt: TGTGCCAGCAGCTTAGCAGCGGGAGGTATTTACGAGCAGTACTTC
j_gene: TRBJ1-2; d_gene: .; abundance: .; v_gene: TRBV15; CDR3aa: CATRGFGTNGYTF; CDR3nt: TGTGCCACCAGGGGATTCGGGACCAATGGCTACACCTTC
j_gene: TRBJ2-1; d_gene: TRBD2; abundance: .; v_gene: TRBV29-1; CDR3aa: CSASTSGRGLHNEQFF; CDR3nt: TGCAGCGCCTCAACGAGCGGGAGGGGACTCCACAATGAGCAGTTCTTC
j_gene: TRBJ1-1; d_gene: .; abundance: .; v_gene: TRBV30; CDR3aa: CAWSVQMNTEAFF; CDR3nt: TGTGCCTGGAGTGTCCAGATGAACACTGAAGCTTTCTTT